Shown below are 13 T cell receptor beta chains from a single sample sequenced in a study of cytomegalovirus exposure and HLA in healthy donors. With 60 Vbeta and 13 Jbeta primers, the PCR was carried out. This table comes from immunoSEQ multiplex PCR, and its TCRdb copy is limited to in-frame clones, with some not included. The table includes approximately 100,000 clones, around two thirds detected once. The sequencing input was PBMCs. Receptors originate from a male donor in good health and CMV-seronegative.

This clone was observed a few times. V gene TRBV7-2 combines with J gene TRBJ2-5; 9 positions agree with TRBD2. The length of the CDR3 is 15 residues. Trimming cost V 5 bases and J 6 bases; bases outside gene matches: 10. CDR1 SGHTA and CDR2 FQGNSA come from the germline V gene. The CDR3 nucleotides are TGTGCCAGCAGCCCCTTAGCGGGAGTGGTTAAGACCCAGTACTTC. Amino acids: CASSPLAGVVKTQYF.

This clone is medium-sized. The chain joins TRBV4-2 to TRBJ2-3, with D possibly matching TRBD2 (5 bases). Germline CDR1 LGHNA, CDR2 YNFKEQ. The CDR3 runs to 15 residues. Trimming removed 4 bases at V and 2 bases at J, with 13 bases between. CDR3 in amino acids: CASSPMGGPTDTQYF. CDR3 nucleotide sequence: TGTGCCAGCAGCCCGATGGGCGGGCCCACAGATACGCAGTATTTT.

The CDR3 is CASRLDTTNEKLFF. The CDR3, as DNA: TGCGCCAGCAGACTAGACACGACTAATGAAAAACTGTTTTTT. The chain uses TRBV5-1 and TRBJ1-4; D gene unclear. This CDR3 is built from 14 residues. Per germline, CDR1 SGHRS and CDR2 YFSETQ. Trimming cost V 5 bases and J 2 bases, with 10 bases left between them.

The gene calls are TRBV2 and TRBJ2-7, with 9 bases that match TRBD2. Germline CDR1 reads SNHLY; CDR2 reads FYNNEI. This CDR3 contains 19 residues. V lost 5 bases, J lost 0 bases, and 17 bases stayed unmatched. Here the CDR3 reads CASSFPEIHNSGSSYEQYF. The CDR3 region has the DNA TGTGCCAGCAGTTTCCCAGAGATCCATAATAGCGGGAGCTCCTACGAGCAGTACTTC.

The V gene is TRBV5-6, the J gene TRBJ2-7; possible D gene TRBD1, 6 bases. V was clipped by 0 bases and J by 9 bases, with 10 bases between them. Germline V lookup: CDR1 SGHDT, CDR2 YYEEEE. The CDR3 loop spans 12 amino acids. CDR3 nucleotides: TGTGCCAGCAGCTTGGACAGGGAATGGCAGTACTTC. It encodes CASSLDREWQYF.

This chain joins TRBV28 and TRBJ2-3; the match to TRBD2 covers 8 bases. With V trimmed by 2 bases and J by 5 bases, 21 bases remained unmatched. The germline gives CDR1 MDHEN, CDR2 SYDVKM. CDR3 size: 20 residues. The CDR3 region is CASSLALTNPGLGEGDTQYF. Here the CDR3 DNA reads TGTGCCAGCAGTTTAGCTTTGACCAACCCGGGACTAGGGGAAGGAGATACGCAGTATTTT.

This sequence joins TRBV6-5 and TRBJ1-1, with D perhaps TRBD1 (5 bases). V was pared by 5 bases and J by 5 bases, with 12 bases between. Germline CDR1 is MNHEY and CDR2 is SVGAGI. This CDR3 comprises 13 residues. CDR3: CASSQPQGTEAFF. The CDR3, as DNA: TGTGCCAGCAGTCAACCTCAGGGTACTGAAGCTTTCTTT.

This clone was recorded a few times. The gene calls are TRBV6-5 and TRBJ1-1, with 9 bases fitting TRBD1. Germline assignment: CDR1 MNHEY and CDR2 SVGAGI. This CDR3 comprises 14 residues. V shed 6 bases and J 6 bases; nucleotides not matched to a gene: 8. CDR3 sequence (DNA): TGTGCCAGCAGGAGGACGGGACAGGGACCTGAAGCTTTCTTT. Protein sequence: CASRRTGQGPEAFF.

The chain has TRBV28 and TRBJ1-2, with D uncertain. The V gene lost 2 bases and the J gene lost 4 bases, with 5 bases spanning the gap. The CDR3 loop spans 12 amino acids. Germline assignment: CDR1 MDHEN and CDR2 SYDVKM. The CDR3 bases are TGTGCCAGCAGTTTAAACAGCTATGGCTACACCTTC. The encoded protein is CASSLNSYGYTF.

The chain carries TRBV7-2 and TRBJ2-7; the match to TRBD1 covers 10 bases. Trimming cost V 5 bases and J 3 bases; bases outside gene matches: 4. The CDR3 runs 14 residues. The germline V gene has CDR1 SGHTA and CDR2 FQGNSA. This CDR3 reads CASSPGDRGYEQYF. The CDR3 DNA reads as TGTGCCAGCAGCCCAGGGGACAGGGGCTACGAGCAGTACTTC.

The chain has TRBV28 and TRBJ2-5, with D maybe TRBD2 (5 bases). The ends were cut back, 5 bases at V and 1 base at J, with 14 bases in the middle. There are 15 residues in the CDR3. Germline V gene sequence: CDR1 MDHEN, CDR2 SYDVKM. CDR3 in amino acids: CASSRAGSAQETQYF. The CDR3, as DNA: TGTGCCAGCAGTCGCGCCGGTAGCGCCCAAGAGACCCAGTACTTC.

The V and J genes are TRBV7-2 and TRBJ1-1, with a weak D call TRBD1 (5 bases). Trimming removed 5 bases at V and 7 bases at J, with 23 bases between. The CDR3 is made up of 16 amino acids. Germline V gives CDR1 SGHTA, CDR2 FQGNSA. As DNA, the CDR3 is TGTGCCAGCAGCCGGAGACTGAGCGGGACCGAAGGTGAAGCTTTCTTT. Translation gives CASSRRLSGTEGEAFF.

This chain joins TRBV7-9 and TRBJ1-1; D call uncertain. The CDR3 is 17 residues long. Germline assignment: CDR1 SEHNR and CDR2 FQNEAQ (reference sequence). V lost 2 bases and J lost 4, with 20 bases in between. The CDR3: CASSLTVSVIRGTEAFF. Written as DNA, the CDR3 is TGTGCCAGCAGCTTAACGGTTTCGGTGATCCGGGGCACTGAAGCTTTCTTT.